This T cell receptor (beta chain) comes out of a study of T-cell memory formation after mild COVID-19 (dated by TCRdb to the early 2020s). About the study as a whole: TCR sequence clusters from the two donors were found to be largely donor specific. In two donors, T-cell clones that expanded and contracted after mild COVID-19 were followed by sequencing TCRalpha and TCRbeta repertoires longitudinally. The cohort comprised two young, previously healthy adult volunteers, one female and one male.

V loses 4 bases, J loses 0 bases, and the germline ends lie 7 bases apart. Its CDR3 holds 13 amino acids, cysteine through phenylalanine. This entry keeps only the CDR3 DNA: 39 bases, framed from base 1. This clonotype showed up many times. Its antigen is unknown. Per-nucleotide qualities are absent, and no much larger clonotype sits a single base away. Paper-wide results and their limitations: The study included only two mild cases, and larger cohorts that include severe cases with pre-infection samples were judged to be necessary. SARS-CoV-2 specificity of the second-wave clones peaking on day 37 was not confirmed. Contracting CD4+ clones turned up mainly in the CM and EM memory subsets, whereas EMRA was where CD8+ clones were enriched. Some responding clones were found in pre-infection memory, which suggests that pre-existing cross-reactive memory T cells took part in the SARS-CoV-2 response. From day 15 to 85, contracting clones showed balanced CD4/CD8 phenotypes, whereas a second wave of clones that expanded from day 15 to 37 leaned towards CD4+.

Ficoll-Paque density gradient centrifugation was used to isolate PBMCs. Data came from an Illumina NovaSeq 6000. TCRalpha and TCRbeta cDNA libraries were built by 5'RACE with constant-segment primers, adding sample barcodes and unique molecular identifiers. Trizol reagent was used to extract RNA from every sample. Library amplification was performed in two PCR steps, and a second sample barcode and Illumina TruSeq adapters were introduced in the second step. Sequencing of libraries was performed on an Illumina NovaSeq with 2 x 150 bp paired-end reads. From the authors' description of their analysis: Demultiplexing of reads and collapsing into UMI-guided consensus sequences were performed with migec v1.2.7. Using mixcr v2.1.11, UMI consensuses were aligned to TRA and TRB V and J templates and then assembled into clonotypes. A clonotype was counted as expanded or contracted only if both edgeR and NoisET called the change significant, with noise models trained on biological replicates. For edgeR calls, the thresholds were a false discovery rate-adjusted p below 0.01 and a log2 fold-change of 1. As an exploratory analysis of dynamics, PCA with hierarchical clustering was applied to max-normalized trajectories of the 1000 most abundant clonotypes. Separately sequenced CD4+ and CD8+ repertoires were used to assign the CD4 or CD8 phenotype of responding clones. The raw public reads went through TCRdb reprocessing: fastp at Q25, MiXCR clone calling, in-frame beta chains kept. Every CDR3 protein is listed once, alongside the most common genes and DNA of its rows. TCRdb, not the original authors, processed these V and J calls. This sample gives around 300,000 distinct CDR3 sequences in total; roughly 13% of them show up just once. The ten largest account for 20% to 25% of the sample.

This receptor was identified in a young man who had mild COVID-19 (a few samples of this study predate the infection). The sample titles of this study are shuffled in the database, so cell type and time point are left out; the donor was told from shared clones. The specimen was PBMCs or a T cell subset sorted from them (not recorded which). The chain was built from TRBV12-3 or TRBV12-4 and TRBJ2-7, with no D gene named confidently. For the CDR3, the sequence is CASSSDGSYEQYF. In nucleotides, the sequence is TGTGCCAGCAGTTCGGACGGCTCCTACGAGCAGTACTTC.